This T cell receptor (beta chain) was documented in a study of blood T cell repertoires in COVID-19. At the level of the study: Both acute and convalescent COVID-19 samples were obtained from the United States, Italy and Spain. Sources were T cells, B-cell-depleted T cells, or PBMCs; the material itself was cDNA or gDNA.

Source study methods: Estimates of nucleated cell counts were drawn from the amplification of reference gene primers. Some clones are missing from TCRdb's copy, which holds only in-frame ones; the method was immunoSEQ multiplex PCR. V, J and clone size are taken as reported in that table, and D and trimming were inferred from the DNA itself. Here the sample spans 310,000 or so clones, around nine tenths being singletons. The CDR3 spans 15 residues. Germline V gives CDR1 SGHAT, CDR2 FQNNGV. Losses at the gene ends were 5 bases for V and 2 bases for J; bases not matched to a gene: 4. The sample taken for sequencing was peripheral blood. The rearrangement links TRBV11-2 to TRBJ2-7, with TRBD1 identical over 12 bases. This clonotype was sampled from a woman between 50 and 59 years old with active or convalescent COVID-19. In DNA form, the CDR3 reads TGTGCCAGCAGCCGCGGGACAGGGGGCCCCTACGAGCAGTACTTC. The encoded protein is CASSRGTGGPYEQYF.